This is a list of T cell receptor beta chains from one sample in a study of breast tumors, draining lymph nodes, adjacent tissues. Each CDR3 protein is one row after TCRdb ran MiXCR on the multiplex PCR reads. This sample has 150,000 to 250,000 distinct CDR3 sequences, with roughly 29% found just once. Sequenced material: axillary lymph node tissue. The source of these receptors is a female donor with breast cancer. Some clones in this sample may be carry-over from other donors' samples. CDR3s include the opening cysteine and the closing phenylalanine or tryptophan. The order of the fields is J gene, V gene, clone size, D gene, CDR3 protein, CDR3 DNA. A D gene is named only where the DNA matches it firmly. Clone size appears in some rows only: once, few, many, or a class for an expanded clone.

>TRBJ2-5|TRBV7-9|many|-
CASSLDARQETQYF
TGTGCCAGCAGCTTAGACGCCCGCCAAGAGACCCAGTACTTC
>TRBJ2-2|TRBV30|many|TRBD1
CAWRQGPSTGELFF
TGTGCCTGGAGACAGGGGCCCTCCACCGGGGAGCTGTTTTTT
>TRBJ2-3|TRBV10-3|-|TRBD1
CAISESGTGGDTQYF
TGTGCCATCAGTGAATCCGGGACAGGGGGAGATACGCAGTATTTT
>TRBJ1-6|TRBV6-5|many|-
CASSYSAARGSPLHF
TGTGCCAGCAGTTACTCGGCGGCCCGGGGTTCACCCCTCCACTTT
>TRBJ2-3|TRBV5-1|many|-
CASSSQISTDTQYF
TGCGCCAGCAGCTCACAGATTAGCACAGATACGCAGTATTTT
>TRBJ1-1|TRBV7-9|-|-
CASSLSVNTEAFF
TGTGCCAGCAGCTTGAGTGTGAACACTGAAGCTTTCTTT
>TRBJ2-1|TRBV5-1|many|-
CASSFEPNGYNEQFF
TGCGCCAGCAGCTTCGAGCCAAATGGGTACAATGAGCAGTTCTTC
>TRBJ2-7|TRBV4-3|many|TRBD2
CASSQDLAGDYEQYF
TGCGCCAGCAGCCAAGATCTAGCGGGAGATTACGAGCAGTACTTC
>TRBJ1-2|TRBV4-1|-|TRBD1
CASSHKMTGTAYGYTF
TGCGCCAGCAGCCACAAGATGACAGGGACAGCCTATGGCTACACCTTC
>TRBJ2-5|TRBV4-3|many|TRBD2
CASSQALAGGETQYF
TGCGCCAGCAGCCAAGCCCTAGCGGGAGGGGAGACCCAGTACTTC
>TRBJ1-3|TRBV4-1|many|-
CASTRSSQYEGGNTIYF
TGCGCCAGCACCCGATCCTCCCAGTACGAGGGTGGAAACACCATATATTTT
>TRBJ2-3|TRBV5-4|many|-
CASSFLGSTDTQYF
TGTGCCAGCAGCTTCCTGGGCAGCACAGATACGCAGTATTTT
>TRBJ2-5|TRBV20-1|-|TRBD1
CSARSRTGLGETQYF
TGCAGTGCTAGATCTCGGACAGGATTGGGAGAGACCCAGTACTTC
>TRBJ2-1|TRBV29-1|many|-
CSVDPGKLGREQFF
TGCAGCGTTGACCCGGGAAAGCTTGGACGTGAGCAGTTCTTC
>TRBJ2-7|TRBV7-2|many|-
CASSSTGTPSYEQYF
TGTGCCAGCAGCTCCACCGGGACTCCCTCCTACGAGCAGTACTTC
>TRBJ2-7|TRBV3-2|many|-
CASRTRPILAGGDEQYF
TGTGCCAGCAGGACCCGACCAATACTAGCGGGAGGCGACGAGCAGTACTTC
>TRBJ2-7|TRBV19|many|-
CASSMRRDYEQYF
TGTGCCAGTAGTATGAGACGGGACTACGAGCAGTACTTC
>TRBJ1-4|TRBV29-1|-|TRBD1
CSVGDRGTNEKLFF
TGCAGCGTTGGTGACAGGGGAACTAATGAAAAACTGTTTTTT
>TRBJ2-3|TRBV9|-|-
CASSVGCGTDTQYF
TGTGCCAGCAGCGTAGGATGTGGCACAGATACGCAGTATTTT
>TRBJ2-1|TRBV28|many|TRBD2
CASSLSPSGRLEQFF
TGTGCCAGCAGTTTATCCCCTAGCGGGAGACTTGAGCAGTTCTTC
>TRBJ2-5|TRBV27|-|-
CASSQGPLETQYF
TGTGCCAGCAGTCAGGGCCCCTTGGAGACCCAGTACTTC
>TRBJ1-1|TRBV29-1|-|-
CSVELAGSGTEAFF
TGCAGCGTTGAATTGGCAGGGTCGGGCACTGAAGCTTTCTTT
>TRBJ1-2|TRBV6-1|-|-
CASTPVGPTGDYGYTF
TGTGCCAGCACCCCGGTAGGACCGACGGGGGACTATGGCTACACCTTC
>TRBJ2-3|TRBV19|many|-
CASTGPSTDTQYF
TGTGCCAGCACGGGCCCTAGCACAGATACGCAGTATTTT
>TRBJ1-2|TRBV6-5|many|TRBD1
CASSYPGQGAEGYTF
TGTGCCAGCAGTTACCCAGGACAGGGGGCTGAAGGCTACACCTTC